The 24 T cell receptor beta chains given below trace back to one sample, sequenced in a study of early T cells in non-severe SARS-CoV-2 infection. One entry per CDR3 protein results from TCRdb running MiXCR on the 5' RACE reads. The table has more than 70,000 distinct CDR3 sequences, roughly an eighth seen once. Sequencing used whole blood. All receptors derive from an adult who was a healthcare worker with PCR-confirmed SARS-CoV-2 infection or an uninfected control (not recorded which).

This clonotype came up many times. CDR3 in DNA: TGTGCCAGCAGTCAGGACAGATCAACCGGGGAGCTGTTTTTT. As protein: CASSQDRSTGELFF. The rearrangement links TRBV6-1 to TRBJ2-2; maybe TRBD1 (6 bases). The CDR3 totals 14 residues. Trimming removed 5 bases from V and 5 bases from J, with 12 bases in between. The V gene's germline CDR1 is MNHNS and CDR2 SASEGT.

This clonotype was seen repeatedly, ten times or more. The chain carries TRBV5-5 and TRBJ1-1; TRBD1 matches at 10 bases. The junction had 17 bases not matched to a gene; V was cut back by 4 bases and J by 2 bases. The CDR3 spans 19 residues. The germline V gene encodes CDR1 SGHKS and CDR2 YYEKEE (reference sequence). In DNA, the CDR3 is TGTGCCAGCAGCCTCTACCCGGCTACCGGGACAGGGGTCAACACTGAAGCTTTCTTT. The encoded protein is CASSLYPATGTGVNTEAFF.

The chain is built from TRBV28 and TRBJ2-3; D gene ambiguous. V lost 6 bases to trimming and J lost 5 bases, with 9 bases between them. CDR1 is MDHEN and CDR2 is SYDVKM in the germline V gene. This CDR3 is built from 12 residues. The CDR3 is CASSTWLDTQYF. CDR3 DNA sequence: TGTGCCAGCAGCACCTGGTTAGATACGCAGTATTTT.

This clonotype has only a few counts. The chain couples TRBV3-1 to TRBJ1-6; D call uncertain. Trimming pared 0 bases from V and 9 bases from J, leaving 6 bases between. Germline assignment: CDR1 LGHDT and CDR2 YNNKEL (reference sequence). CDR3 length: 13 amino acids. Here the CDR3 reads CASSQDPSSPLHF. Written as DNA, the CDR3 is TGTGCCAGCAGCCAAGATCCCAGTTCACCCCTCCACTTT.

The chain uses TRBV7-2 and TRBJ2-3; 8 positions match TRBD2. The CDR3 has 14 amino acids. CDR1 and CDR2 (germline): SGHTA, FQGNSA. Germline trimming cut 5 bases from V and 6 bases from J; bases unmatched to any gene: 7. CDR3: CASSPRRGADTQYF. The CDR3 coding sequence is TGTGCCAGCAGCCCCCGGCGGGGGGCCGATACGCAGTATTTT. Variable domain in full (rest from reference TRBV7-2 and TRBJ2-3): GAGVSQSPSNKVTEKGKDVELRCDPISGHTALYWYRQSLGQGLEFLIYFQGNSAPDKSGLPSDRFSAERTGGSVSTLTIQRTQQEDSAVYLCASSPRRGADTQYFGPGTRLTVL.

V and J are TRBV5-1 and TRBJ2-1; D call uncertain. In germline, CDR1 is SGHRS, CDR2 YFSETQ. The V gene lost 1 base and the J gene lost 6 bases, with 5 bases spanning the gap. CDR3 size: 12 residues. CDR3 protein: CASSLTVNEQFF. The CDR3 DNA sequence: TGCGCCAGCAGCTTGACGGTCAATGAGCAGTTCTTC.

This clonotype showed up just a few times. This chain links TRBV18 with TRBJ2-2; D may be TRBD1 or TRBD2 (5 bases each). This CDR3 comprises 13 residues. Trimming took off 8 bases at V and 6 bases at J, with 13 bases between the two ends. CDR1 KGHSH and CDR2 LQKENI come from the germline V gene. CDR3 DNA: TGTGCCAGCACCCGGGACGAGGCCGGGGAGCTGTTTTTT. As protein: CASTRDEAGELFF. Full variable domain (rest looked up from reference TRBV18 and TRBJ2-2): NAGVMQNPRHLVRRRGQEARLRCSPMKGHSHVYWYRQLPEEGLKFMVYLQKENIIDESGMPKERFSAEFPKEGPSILRIQQVVRGDSAAYFCASTRDEAGELFFGEGSRLTVL.

This clonotype was seen more than once but under ten times. This rearrangement joins TRBV20-1 to TRBJ2-1, with TRBD2 as a possible D gene (6 bases). This CDR3 has 15 residues. Germline-derived CDR1 and CDR2 are DFQATT and SNEGSKA (reference sequence). V gave up 4 bases and J gave up 7 bases, with 20 bases separating them. The CDR3 region is CSATSVLAWDNEQFF. The DNA of the CDR3 is TGCAGTGCTACATCGGTACTAGCCTGGGATAATGAGCAGTTCTTC.

The count of this clonotype is one. The genes are TRBV18 and TRBJ1-2; 7 bases line up with TRBD1. The CDR3 contains 17 residues. V was clipped by 4 bases and J by 0 bases; unmatched bases: 11. In germline, CDR1 is KGHSH, CDR2 LQKENI. The CDR3 spells CASSLGPQGTTNYGYTF. The CDR3 DNA reads TGTGCCAGCTCACTAGGGCCACAGGGGACAACTAACTATGGCTACACCTTC. The full variable domain, its missing parts supplied by reference TRBV18 and TRBJ1-2, is NAGVMQNPRHLVRRRGQEARLRCSPMKGHSHVYWYRQLPEEGLKFMVYLQKENIIDESGMPKERFSAEFPKEGPSILRIQQVVRGDSAAYFCASSLGPQGTTNYGYTFGSGTRLTVV.

This clonotype was detected only a few times. With a much larger clone just one base away, this may be a read error. V gene TRBV27 combines with J gene TRBJ1-2; D is unclear. Germline assignment: CDR1 MNHEY and CDR2 SMNVEV (reference sequence). The CDR3 contains 14 residues. The CDR3: CAGSFSAGGYGYTF. CDR3 nucleotides: TGTGCCGGCAGTTTTTCCGCCGGTGGCTATGGCTACACCTTC.

There are many counts of this clonotype. This chain joins TRBV6-5 and TRBJ2-1; TRBD2 aligns across 9 bases. The CDR3 loop spans 16 amino acids. Trimming took 6 bases from V and 8 from J; bases not matched to a gene: 14. Germline CDR1 is MNHEY and CDR2 is SVGAGI. CDR3 in amino acids: CASSLSGGARRDEQFF. DNA for the CDR3: TGTGCCAGCAGCCTTAGCGGGGGCGCCAGAAGGGATGAGCAGTTCTTC.

The genes are TRBV6-5 and TRBJ2-3; 8 bases are a match to TRBD1. The CDR3 covers 15 residues. The J segment lost 0 bases and the V segment lost 6 bases, leaving 5 bases of the junction unmatched. Germline V gene lookup returns CDR1 MNHEY and CDR2 SVGAGI. CDR3 amino acids: CASSLGQGSTDTQYF. CDR3 DNA sequence: TGTGCCAGCAGCCTCGGACAGGGTAGCACAGATACGCAGTATTTT.

The chain has TRBV27 and TRBJ2-7; D not certain. The V end lost 4 bases, the J end lost 0 bases, and 10 bases lay between the germline ends. Germline V lookup: CDR1 MNHEY, CDR2 SMNVEV (reference sequence). The CDR3 is 14 residues long. CDR3 DNA sequence: TGTGCCAGCAGTTCAACAGTGAGCTCCTACGAGCAGTACTTC. Translating it yields CASSSTVSSYEQYF.

CDR3 residues: CATSRSDRDSTEAFF. CDR3 nucleotides: TGTGCCACCAGCAGATCGGACAGGGACAGCACTGAAGCTTTCTTT. The V gene is TRBV15, the J gene TRBJ1-1; the match to TRBD1 covers 8 bases. This CDR3 has 15 residues. After removal of 2 bases from V and 4 bases from J, the junction contained 6 bases not matched to a gene. Germline V gene sequence: CDR1 LNHNV, CDR2 YYDKDF (reference sequence).

This clonotype was observed many times. The chain is built from TRBV30 and TRBJ2-2, with 7 bases aligning to TRBD1. CDR3 length: 14 residues. Germline trimming cut 0 bases from V and 5 bases from J; bases unmatched to any gene: 3. Germline lookup yields CDR1 GTSNPN and CDR2 SVGIG (reference sequence). The CDR3 DNA reads TGTGCCTGGAGTGTACAACAGGGGACCGGGGAGCTGTTTTTT. This sequence encodes CAWSVQQGTGELFF.

The chain uses TRBV3-1 and TRBJ1-2, with TRBD1 matching over 7 bases. Looked up from germline, CDR1 is LGHDT and CDR2 is YNNKEL (reference sequence). This CDR3 contains 16 residues. V shed 2 bases and J 4 bases; nucleotides not matched to a gene: 10. The CDR3 DNA reads as TGTGCCAGCAGCCAACCTTCGGACAGGCCTAGCTATGGCTACACCTTC. Translating gives CASSQPSDRPSYGYTF.

This clonotype occurred a few times. This sequence joins TRBV7-8 and TRBJ1-5; D is possibly TRBD1 (6 bases). The CDR3 is 16 amino acids. Germline V CDR1 and CDR2: SGHVS, FQNEAQ. Between the trimmed V and J ends, which lost 0 bases and 2 bases, there was a span of 11 bases. The CDR3, as DNA: TGTGCCAGCAGCTTAGCCTGGGCAGGGGGCAATCAGCCCCAGCATTTT. It is translated as CASSLAWAGGNQPQHF. Together with reference TRBV7-8 and TRBJ1-5, the CDR3 gives the full variable domain: GAGVSQSPRYKVAKRGQDVALRCDPISGHVSLFWYQQALGQGPEFLTYFQNEAQLDKSGLPSDRFFAERPEGSVSTLKIQRTQQEDSAVYLCASSLAWAGGNQPQHFGDGTRLSIL.

The table lists this clonotype with a few counts. The rearrangement links TRBV7-9 to TRBJ2-3; D not resolved. Germline values: CDR1 SEHNR, CDR2 FQNEAQ (reference sequence). The CDR3 contains 13 residues. V lost 3 bases and J lost 4, with 8 bases in between. The CDR3 nucleotides are TGTGCCAGCAGCTTCCCCCCCCCAGATACGCAGTATTTT. Its translation: CASSFPPPDTQYF.

This clonotype was recorded at least ten times. The J gene is TRBJ1-2, the V gene TRBV9, with D unclear. Germline CDR1 is SGDLS and CDR2 is YYNGEE. The ends were cut back, 7 bases at V and 3 bases at J, with 19 bases in the middle. The CDR3 has 15 amino acids. The CDR3 nucleotides read TGTGCCAGCCGGTATGACATTGGTTGGGACTATGGCTACACCTTC. The encoded protein is CASRYDIGWDYGYTF.

This clonotype was observed a single time. The rearrangement joins TRBV29-1 to TRBJ1-2, with 7 bases fitting TRBD1. Germline CDR1 SQVTM, CDR2 ANQGSEA. J was trimmed by 7 bases and V by 6 bases; bases with no gene match: 8. The CDR3 spans 12 residues. CDR3 coding DNA: TGCAGCGTCGAGAGGGGGCAGGGTGGCTACACCTTC. It is translated as CSVERGQGGYTF.

By share of the sample, this clonotype is medium-sized. The chain is built from TRBV7-8 and TRBJ2-3; D remains unclear. Germline V gene data show CDR1 as SGHVS and CDR2 as FQNEAQ. The CDR3 runs to 14 residues. Between the trimmed V and J ends, which lost 4 bases and 3 bases, there was a span of 11 bases. The CDR3 region is CASSSLSLTDTQYF. Written as DNA, the CDR3 is TGTGCCAGCAGCTCTTTATCCTTAACAGATACGCAGTATTTT.

The CDR3 loop is CASSRSSGGEETQYF. DNA of the CDR3: TGTGCCAGCAGCCGATCTAGCGGGGGCGAAGAGACCCAGTACTTC. The J gene is TRBJ2-5, the V gene TRBV3-1, with 10 nucleotides matching TRBD2. This CDR3 region has 15 residues. J lost 3 bases, V lost 4 bases, and 5 bases had no gene match. In germline, CDR1 is LGHDT, CDR2 YNNKEL (reference sequence).

V gene TRBV5-5 combines with J gene TRBJ2-7; D unclear. Trimming left V 0 bases short and J 7 bases short, with 11 bases between. Germline assignment: CDR1 SGHKS and CDR2 YYEKEE (reference sequence). This CDR3 has 13 amino acids. CDR3 protein: CASSLGQLVEQYF. The CDR3 coding sequence is TGTGCCAGCAGCTTGGGCCAGTTGGTAGAGCAGTACTTC.

The chain joins TRBV11-2 to TRBJ2-3; D remains unclear. The CDR3 loop spans 14 amino acids. Trimming pared 5 bases from V and 5 bases from J, leaving 14 bases between. Germline CDR1 reads SGHAT; CDR2 reads FQNNGV. The CDR3 sequence is CASSPGSAVDTQYF. The CDR3 nucleotides are TGTGCCAGCAGCCCCGGGTCCGCGGTAGATACGCAGTATTTT.